Below, 27 T cell receptor beta chains from the same sample are listed, as sequenced in a study of neurological immune-mediated disorders. MiXCR, run by TCRdb on the 5' RACE reads, gives a single entry per CDR3 protein. The data show 50,000 or so distinct CDR3 sequences, with roughly 25% seen just once and around 23% held by the top ten. Sequencing input: PBMCs. The receptor source for this set is a woman in her 70s in good health.

The chain links TRBV9 to TRBJ2-2; TRBD1 matches at 10 bases. CDR1 and CDR2 (germline): SGDLS, YYNGEE. The junction had 12 bases not matched to a gene; V was cut back by 3 bases and J by 1 base. The CDR3 runs to 19 residues. The CDR3 loop reads CASSERGDRGTWNTGELFF. CDR3 in DNA: TGTGCCAGCAGCGAGAGGGGGGACAGGGGAACTTGGAACACCGGGGAGCTGTTTTTT.

This clonotype was seen ten or more times. This chain uses TRBV20-1 with TRBJ2-3; D is perhaps TRBD2 (7 bases). V was shortened by 5 bases and J by 2 bases, with 11 bases between the two germline ends. Germline V gene lookup returns CDR1 DFQATT and CDR2 SNEGSKA (reference sequence). CDR3 length equals 13 residues. CDR3 sequence reads: CSAGGGATDTQYF. CDR3 bases: TGCAGTGCTGGGGGGGGCGCCACAGATACGCAGTATTTT.

This clonotype was detected ten times or more. The chain couples TRBV20-1 to TRBJ2-5; D perhaps matches TRBD2 (6 bases). Germline V gene lookup returns CDR1 DFQATT and CDR2 SNEGSKA (reference sequence). Deletions cut 2 bases from V and 5 bases from J, with 21 bases between. CDR3 length equals 16 residues. This CDR3 reads CSARSPSFSGEETQYF. The CDR3 coding sequence is TGCAGTGCTAGAAGCCCCTCCTTTTCGGGAGAGGAGACCCAGTACTTC.

This clonotype showed up many times. The rearrangement uses TRBV6-5 and TRBJ2-2; possibly TRBD2 for D (6 bases). Trimming took 8 bases from V and 2 from J, leaving 12 bases between them. This CDR3 is built from 14 residues. The germline gives CDR1 MNHEY, CDR2 SVGAGI. DNA for the CDR3: TGTGCCAGCGCCGGGAGTCGAAACACCGGGGAGCTGTTTTTT. Encoded protein: CASAGSRNTGELFF.

The gene calls are TRBV12-3 or TRBV12-4 and TRBJ2-5, with D perhaps given as TRBD1 or TRBD2 (5 bases each). The CDR3 runs 13 residues. Trimming took 6 bases from V and 3 from J, leaving 11 bases between them. As DNA, the CDR3 is TGTGCCAGCAGGGCCGGGACCAAAGAGACCCAGTACTTC. Amino acids: CASRAGTKETQYF.

This clonotype came up many times. The chain couples TRBV24-1 to TRBJ2-7; D gene unclear. CDR3 length: 13 amino acids. The V end was cut by 5 bases, the J end by 6 bases, with 13 bases between. CDR1 is KGHDR and CDR2 is SFDVKD in the germline V gene. The CDR3 bases are TGTGCCACCAGTGGGACCCGTTTGGGCGAGCAGTACTTC. Amino acid sequence: CATSGTRLGEQYF.

Ten or more counts support this clonotype. This chain joins TRBV27 and TRBJ2-7; D may correspond to TRBD1 or TRBD2 (5 bases each). V lost 6 bases, J lost 3 bases, and 15 bases lay in between. Germline loops: CDR1 MNHEY, CDR2 SMNVEV (reference sequence). The length of the CDR3 is 14 residues. CDR3 DNA sequence: TGTGCCAGCAGCCTCGGCTGGGGGATCTACGAGCAGTACTTC. This codes for CASSLGWGIYEQYF.

This clonotype was counted at least ten times. The chain joins TRBV11-3 to TRBJ1-1; TRBD1 might be the D (6 bases). V was pared by 5 bases and J by 4 bases, with 14 bases between. The CDR3 loop spans 14 amino acids. Germline V gives CDR1 SGHNT, CDR2 YENEEA. CDR3 amino acids: CASSLGQRVTEAFF. CDR3 nucleotide sequence: TGTGCCAGCAGCCTCGGACAGCGGGTCACTGAAGCTTTCTTT.

This chain links TRBV3-1 with TRBJ1-1; D is perhaps TRBD1 (6 bases). The CDR3 is 16 amino acids. V dropped 3 bases and J dropped 0 bases, with 14 bases sitting between them. The V gene's germline CDR1 is LGHDT and CDR2 YNNKEL (reference sequence). CDR3 amino acids: CASSQTGAGMNTEAFF. CDR3 DNA sequence: TGTGCCAGCAGCCAGACGGGGGCCGGGATGAACACTGAAGCTTTCTTT. Filled out from reference TRBV3-1 and TRBJ1-1, the complete variable domain reads DTAVSQTPKYLVTQMGNDKSIKCEQNLGHDTMYWYKQDSKKFLKIMFSYNNKELIINETVPNRFSPKSPDKAHLNLHINSLELGDSAVYFCASSQTGAGMNTEAFFGQGTRLTVV.

This clonotype was detected many times. J is TRBJ2-7 and V is TRBV7-9; 7 positions agree with TRBD2. There are 14 residues in the CDR3. Germline CDR1 SEHNR, CDR2 FQNEAQ (reference sequence). V lost 4 bases and J lost 2; bases outside the gene matches: 5. CDR3 bases: TGTGCCAGCAGCTCGGCGGGGGTTACCTACGAGCAGTACTTC. As protein: CASSSAGVTYEQYF.

The chain links TRBV7-2 to TRBJ2-3, with D perhaps matching TRBD1 or TRBD2 (6 bases each). The V gene's germline CDR1 is SGHTA and CDR2 FQGNSA. The CDR3 consists of 16 residues. With 3 bases removed from V and 0 bases from J, the gap between germline ends came to 13 bases. The CDR3 spells CASSLWGALSTDTQYF. The CDR3 DNA reads TGTGCCAGCAGCTTGTGGGGGGCCCTTAGCACAGATACGCAGTATTTT.

This clonotype was observed many times. V is TRBV5-1 and J is TRBJ2-3; TRBD2 matches 9 bases. CDR1 and CDR2 from the germline V gene are SGHRS and YFSETQ. The CDR3 length is 16 residues. After removal of 9 bases from V and 3 bases from J, the junction contained 14 bases not matched to a gene. This chain's CDR3 is CATSGIAGDFTDTQYF. In DNA form, the CDR3 reads TGCGCCACCTCTGGGATAGCGGGAGATTTTACAGATACGCAGTATTTT. Drawing the rest from reference TRBV5-1 and TRBJ2-3, the complete variable domain is KAGVTQTPRYLIKTRGQQVTLSCSPISGHRSVSWYQQTPGQGLQFLFEYFSETQRNKGNFPGRFSGRQFSNSRSEMNVSTLELGDSALYLCATSGIAGDFTDTQYFGPGTRLTVL.

The chain links TRBV2 to TRBJ2-7, with TRBD1 identical over 11 bases. Germline V gene lookup returns CDR1 SNHLY and CDR2 FYNNEI. The CDR3 covers 13 residues. After removal of 5 bases from V and 6 bases from J, the junction contained 3 bases not matched to a gene. Here the CDR3 reads CASSSGTGGEQYF. CDR3 DNA sequence: TGTGCCAGCAGTTCCGGGACAGGGGGCGAGCAGTACTTC.

This clonotype has at least ten counts. V gene TRBV29-1 combines with J gene TRBJ2-7, with D perhaps being TRBD1 or TRBD2 (5 bases each). The V gene's germline CDR1 is SQVTM and CDR2 ANQGSEA. The CDR3 has 12 residues. The V gene lost 6 bases and the J gene lost 4 bases, with 13 bases spanning the gap. The CDR3 sequence: CSVQGGSYEQYF. DNA of the CDR3: TGCAGCGTGCAGGGTGGGAGTTACGAGCAGTACTTC.

The table lists this clonotype with many counts. The rearrangement uses TRBV5-1 and TRBJ2-2, with 7 bases fitting TRBD1. V was pared by 4 bases and J by 3 bases, with 9 bases of the junction left unmatched. CDR1 and CDR2 from the germline V gene are SGHRS and YFSETQ. The CDR3 runs 16 residues. The CDR3 protein is CASSPMGTEHTGELFF. CDR3 nucleotide sequence: TGCGCCAGCAGCCCCATGGGGACAGAACACACCGGGGAGCTGTTTTTT.

The genes are TRBV20-1 and TRBJ2-7; a weak D match, TRBD1 (6 bases). The V gene lost 5 bases and the J gene lost 4 bases, with 15 bases spanning the gap. Germline V gene lookup returns CDR1 DFQATT and CDR2 SNEGSKA (reference sequence). This CDR3 has 13 residues. In nucleotides, the CDR3 is TGCAGTGCTTCGGACAGCTCGCAGTACGAGCAGTACTTC. Amino acids: CSASDSSQYEQYF.

Ten or more counts support this clonotype. CDR3 coding DNA: TGCGCCAGCAGCCGAGCGGGACTCAACAATGAGCAGTTCTTC. Encoded protein: CASSRAGLNNEQFF. The J gene is TRBJ2-1, the V gene TRBV5-1, with TRBD2 matching over 7 bases. The germline V gene encodes CDR1 SGHRS and CDR2 YFSETQ. V lost 4 bases to trimming and J lost 5 bases; unmatched junction nucleotides: 6. The length of the CDR3 is 14 residues.

This clonotype has at least ten counts. CDR3 protein: CASSLGTTHEQYF. The CDR3 DNA is TGTGCCAGCAGCCTTGGTACTACCCACGAGCAGTACTTC. The rearrangement uses TRBV4-2 and TRBJ2-7; D remains ambiguous. The length of the CDR3 is 13 residues. Germline V gene sequence: CDR1 LGHNA, CDR2 YNFKEQ. The V and J ends lost 4 bases and 5 bases respectively, with 12 bases between them.

This clonotype was counted many times. This chain links TRBV7-2 with TRBJ2-7; D tentatively fits TRBD1 or TRBD2 (5 bases each). This CDR3 spans 12 amino acids. Germline V gene lookup returns CDR1 SGHTA and CDR2 FQGNSA. V was cut by 10 bases and J by 5 bases, with 15 bases left in between. Here the CDR3 reads CAIDLGTNEQYF. CDR3 nucleotide sequence: TGTGCCATTGACTTGGGGACGAACGAGCAGTACTTC.

This clonotype was detected ten times or more. V and J are TRBV6-5 and TRBJ2-2; the D gene is possibly TRBD2 (6 bases). The V gene lost 1 base and the J gene lost 4 bases, with 10 bases spanning the gap. The CDR3 has 15 amino acids. The V gene's germline CDR1 is MNHEY and CDR2 SVGAGI. Here the CDR3 DNA reads TGTGCCAGCAGTTACTACGGGGGAGGCACCGGGGAGCTGTTTTTT. Encoded protein: CASSYYGGGTGELFF.

The V call is TRBV5-1, the J call TRBJ1-5; TRBD1 aligns across 8 bases. V trimming: 2 bases; J trimming: 1 base; junction bases outside the gene matches: 2. The CDR3 covers 15 residues. The V gene's germline CDR1 is SGHRS and CDR2 YFSETQ. The CDR3 spells CASSFGQGSNQPQHF. The DNA of the CDR3 is TGCGCCAGCAGCTTTGGACAGGGAAGCAATCAGCCCCAGCATTTT. The variable domain in full, completed from reference TRBV5-1 and TRBJ1-5, reads KAGVTQTPRYLIKTRGQQVTLSCSPISGHRSVSWYQQTPGQGLQFLFEYFSETQRNKGNFPGRFSGRQFSNSRSEMNVSTLELGDSALYLCASSFGQGSNQPQHFGDGTRLSIL.

This clonotype has just one count. The chain links TRBV11-2 to TRBJ2-3; 7 bases fit TRBD2. The J call may be in error: the DNA end matches TRBJ2-5 better. This CDR3 is built from 12 residues. CDR1 and CDR2 from the germline V gene are SGHAT and FQNNGV. CDR3 DNA: TGTGCCAGCAGCTACCCTAGCGGGACCCAGTACTTC. It translates to CASSYPSGTQYF.

This rearrangement joins TRBV12-3 or TRBV12-4 to TRBJ1-5; D possibly corresponds to TRBD1 (5 bases). V was clipped by 8 bases and J by 5 bases, with 13 bases between them. The CDR3 runs 13 residues. The DNA for the CDR3 is TGTGCCAGCCAATTAGGGGCTGATCAGCCCCAGCATTTT. This gives the protein CASQLGADQPQHF.

CDR3 region: CASSSPEGDYGYTF. DNA of the CDR3: TGTGCCAGCAGCTCCCCCGAAGGTGACTATGGCTACACCTTC. The chain couples TRBV7-2 to TRBJ1-2; D remains unclear. Germline CDR1 SGHTA, CDR2 FQGNSA. V was shortened by 4 bases and J by 3 bases, with 12 bases between the two germline ends. The CDR3 is 14 amino acids.

This clonotype came up many times. CDR3 DNA sequence: TGCAGTGCTCATCCCAGGGGGAGCTCCTATAATTCACCCCTCCACTTT. It yields the protein CSAHPRGSSYNSPLHF. V and J are TRBV20-1 and TRBJ1-6; 7 nucleotides agree with TRBD1. CDR3 length equals 16 residues. Germline CDR1 is DFQATT and CDR2 is SNEGSKA (reference sequence). Germline trimming cut 5 bases from V and 0 bases from J; bases unmatched to any gene: 7.

This clonotype was counted many times. The chain carries TRBV4-2 and TRBJ2-7; 9 nucleotides align to TRBD2. V was pared by 4 bases and J by 2 bases, with 9 bases of the junction left unmatched. CDR1 is LGHNA and CDR2 is YNFKEQ in the germline V gene. This CDR3 is 16 amino acids long. This chain's CDR3 is CASSLRQASGAYEQYF. CDR3 coding DNA: TGTGCCAGCAGCCTCCGACAGGCTAGCGGGGCCTACGAGCAGTACTTC.

V is TRBV5-5 and J is TRBJ2-3; TRBD1 matches at 9 bases. V lost 2 bases, J lost 3 bases, and 4 bases stayed unmatched. The V gene's germline CDR1 is SGHKS and CDR2 YYEKEE (reference sequence). This CDR3 comprises 15 residues. The CDR3 loop reads CASSLGDRATDTQYF. CDR3 DNA sequence: TGTGCCAGCAGCTTAGGGGACAGGGCAACAGATACGCAGTATTTT.